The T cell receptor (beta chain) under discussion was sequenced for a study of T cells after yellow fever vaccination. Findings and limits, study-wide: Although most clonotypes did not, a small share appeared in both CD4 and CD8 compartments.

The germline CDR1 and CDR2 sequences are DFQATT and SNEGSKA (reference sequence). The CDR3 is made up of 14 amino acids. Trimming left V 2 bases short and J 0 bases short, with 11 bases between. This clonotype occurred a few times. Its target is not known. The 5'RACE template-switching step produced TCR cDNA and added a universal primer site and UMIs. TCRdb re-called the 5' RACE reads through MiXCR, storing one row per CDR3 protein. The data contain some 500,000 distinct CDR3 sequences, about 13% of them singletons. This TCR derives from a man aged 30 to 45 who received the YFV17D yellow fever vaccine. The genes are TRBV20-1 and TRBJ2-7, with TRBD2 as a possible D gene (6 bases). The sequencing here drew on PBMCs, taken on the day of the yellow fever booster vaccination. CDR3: CSARRGTLSYEQYF. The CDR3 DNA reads TGCAGTGCTAGACGCGGGACCCTCTCCTACGAGCAGTACTTC.